This entry is about one T cell receptor beta chain. Its antigen remains unknown. The source of the sample is a study of cytomegalovirus exposure and HLA in healthy donors. Study information: It was reported in a later analysis that the 95 to 150 validation repertoires used the same platform as the roughly 670 first-cohort repertoires. The study, taken as a whole, reports: For cytomegalovirus status, the classifier reportedly gave diagnoses with high specificity and sensitivity.

This CDR3 has 16 residues. V was pared by 2 bases and J by 3 bases, with 18 bases between. In germline, CDR1 is SGHRS, CDR2 YFSETQ. This table comes from immunoSEQ multiplex PCR, and its TCRdb copy is limited to in-frame clones, with some not included. The sample has about 120,000 clones; around 86% are singletons. The TCR was taken from a man between 18 and 29 years old in good health and CMV-seronegative. The chain uses TRBV5-1 and TRBJ2-7; perhaps TRBD2 as D (5 bases). Sequenced: PBMCs. The CDR3 loop is CASSLGPGIGVYEQYF. Here the CDR3 DNA reads TGCGCCAGCAGCTTAGGTCCGGGGATTGGCGTCTACGAGCAGTACTTC.